This TCR beta chain was sequenced for a study of blood T cell repertoires in COVID-19. On the study more broadly: From the United States, Italy and Spain came samples of acute and convalescent COVID-19. T cells, B-cell-depleted T cells, or PBMCs supplied cDNA or gDNA.

There are 16 residues in the CDR3. The germline V gene encodes CDR1 SGDLS and CDR2 YYNGEE. V shed 2 bases and J shed 4 bases, with 16 bases lying between them. Original analysis: For nucleated cells, counts were estimated from reference gene primer amplification. Method: immunoSEQ multiplex PCR; TCRdb's copy keeps in-frame clones and lacks some. V and J calls and clone size come straight from that table; D and trimming were deduced from the DNA. The sample has 260,000 or so clones, around 82% seen once. This sequence joins TRBV9 and TRBJ1-3, with D possibly matching TRBD1 (6 bases). What was sequenced was peripheral blood. The TCR originated in a human donor in a cohort sampled during active COVID-19. This chain's CDR3 is CASSVDSTGFGNTIYF. CDR3 nucleotide sequence: TGTGCCAGCAGCGTGGACTCAACAGGGTTCGGAAACACCATATATTTT.